These 14 T cell receptor beta chains share one sample of origin, sequenced in a study of T cells after yellow fever vaccination. TCRdb passed the 5' RACE reads through MiXCR, listing each CDR3 protein once. The repertoire consists of 120,000 or so distinct CDR3 sequences, with roughly 15% occurring once and the leading ten covering around 40%. Specimen: CD8+ T cells sorted from PBMCs, collected 5 days after the yellow fever booster vaccination. The receptors were gathered from a man between 18 and 35 years old who received the YFV17D yellow fever vaccine.

The sample holds a few counts of this clonotype. This chain uses TRBV9 with TRBJ2-3; perhaps TRBD2 as D (5 bases). The CDR3 is made up of 17 amino acids. Trimming cost V 0 bases and J 1 base, with 15 bases left between them. CDR1 and CDR2 (germline): SGDLS, YYNGEE. This CDR3 is CASSVATGERGTDTQYF. DNA of the CDR3: TGTGCCAGCAGCGTAGCCACCGGGGAAAGAGGCACAGATACGCAGTATTTT.

This clonotype came up many times. The J gene is TRBJ2-1, the V gene TRBV7-8, with 8 bases that match TRBD2. Trimming cost V 3 bases and J 5 bases; bases outside gene matches: 12. CDR1 and CDR2 (germline): SGHVS, FQNEAQ. This CDR3 has 17 amino acids. Here the CDR3 DNA reads TGTGCCAGCAGCTTGGAACGGGGGGGCCCCGGCGACAATGAGCAGTTCTTC. Protein: CASSLERGGPGDNEQFF.

This clonotype was counted between two and nine times. The chain employs TRBV12-5 and TRBJ2-3, with D unclear. CDR1 is LGHNT, CDR2 FRNRAP, per germline. This CDR3 spans 15 amino acids. Trimming took 2 bases from V and 2 from J, leaving 11 bases between them. The DNA for the CDR3 is TGTGCTAGTGGTTTGTTTGGCGGACCCACAGATACGCAGTATTTT. Its translation is CASGLFGGPTDTQYF. Supplemented by reference TRBV12-5 and TRBJ2-3, the full variable domain reads DARVTQTPRHKVTEMGQEVTMRCQPILGHNTVFWYRQTMMQGLELLAYFRNRAPLDDSGMPKDRFSAEMPDATLATLKIQPSEPRDSAVYFCASGLFGGPTDTQYFGPGTRLTVL.

The sample holds a few counts of this clonotype. The rearrangement joins TRBV10-3 to TRBJ2-1; the D gene is possibly TRBD2 (6 bases). The CDR3 length is 18 residues. The germline CDR1 and CDR2 sequences are ENHRY and SYGVKD. V lost 9 bases and J 10 bases, leaving 34 bases between the germline ends. CDR3 in amino acids: CAIQGRGSQLGTSGEQFF. The CDR3 nucleotides are TGTGCCATACAAGGCCGGGGGTCCCAACTAGGGACCTCCGGGGAGCAGTTCTTC.

Many counts were recorded for this clonotype. This chain joins TRBV7-6 and TRBJ2-3; TRBD1 might be the D (5 bases). This CDR3 is 13 amino acids long. The germline V gene has CDR1 SGHVS and CDR2 FNYEAQ. The V end lost 5 bases, the J end lost 4 bases, and 10 bases lay between the germline ends. Here the CDR3 DNA reads TGTGCCAGCAGCCCCGACAGCGCAGATACGCAGTATTTT. The encoded protein is CASSPDSADTQYF.

The chain recombines TRBV4-2 with TRBJ1-1; the D gene is possibly TRBD1 (6 bases). Trimming took 0 bases from V and 8 from J, leaving 10 bases between them. The CDR3 runs to 13 residues. Looked up from germline, CDR1 is LGHNA and CDR2 is YNFKEQ. Here the CDR3 DNA reads TGTGCCAGCAGCCAAGACAGGGGCCAAGAAGCTTTCTTT. Encoded protein: CASSQDRGQEAFF.

This clonotype was counted ten times or more. This rearrangement joins TRBV4-1 to TRBJ2-5; tentatively, D is TRBD1 or TRBD2 (5 bases each). The CDR3 consists of 16 residues. The V gene lost 0 bases and the J gene lost 1 base, with 12 bases spanning the gap. Germline CDR1 is MGHRA and CDR2 is YSYEKL. CDR3 loop: CASSQDPGAIQETQYF. CDR3 bases: TGCGCCAGCAGCCAAGATCCCGGGGCCATCCAAGAGACCCAGTACTTC.

This clonotype was observed a handful of times. The CDR3 DNA reads as TGTGCCAGCAGTTTACAGGGTTGGGAGACCCAGTACTTC. Amino acids: CASSLQGWETQYF. This chain joins TRBV28 and TRBJ2-5; D is perhaps TRBD1 (5 bases). Per germline, CDR1 MDHEN and CDR2 SYDVKM. The V end lost 2 bases, the J end lost 5 bases, and 9 bases lay between the germline ends. CDR3 length equals 13 residues.

The chain is built from TRBV12-3 or TRBV12-4 and TRBJ2-2, with 13 nucleotides matching TRBD2. The V gene end was trimmed by 3 bases and the J gene end by 6 bases; junction bases not matched to a gene: 7. This CDR3 has 17 residues. The CDR3 protein is CASSFGLAGAPAGELFF. Written as DNA, the CDR3 is TGTGCCAGCAGTTTCGGACTAGCGGGGGCGCCGGCCGGGGAGCTGTTTTTT.

This clonotype was counted at least ten times. The genes are TRBV7-3 and TRBJ1-1; tentative D call: TRBD1 (5 bases). From germline, CDR1 is SGHTA and CDR2 FQGTGA. There are 13 residues in the CDR3. V shed 5 bases and J shed 1 base, with 8 bases lying between them. CDR3 sequence (DNA): TGTGCCAGCAGCCTGGGGCAGAACACTGAAGCTTTCTTT. Translated: CASSLGQNTEAFF.

The V gene is TRBV7-2, the J gene TRBJ1-1, with D possibly matching TRBD1 (6 bases). The CDR3 covers 14 residues. V was trimmed by 1 base and J by 3 bases, leaving 9 bases between them. Germline-derived CDR1 and CDR2 are SGHTA and FQGNSA. CDR3 bases: TGTGCCAGCAGCTTAGTGGGGGCGTACACTGAAGCTTTCTTT. It is translated as CASSLVGAYTEAFF.

The rearrangement links TRBV4-1 to TRBJ1-1, with 9 bases that match TRBD1. Losses at the gene ends were 6 bases for V and 3 bases for J; bases not matched to a gene: 11. CDR1 is MGHRA and CDR2 is YSYEKL in the germline V gene. The CDR3 loop spans 16 amino acids. The CDR3 nucleotides read TGCGCCAGCAGATTGAGGGGGACAGGGATGCACACTGAAGCTTTCTTT. Translating gives CASRLRGTGMHTEAFF.

This clonotype was counted a few times. The rearrangement links TRBV19 to TRBJ2-1, with D perhaps matching TRBD2 (7 bases). V lost 7 bases, J lost 2 bases, and 24 bases lay in between. Germline V CDR1 and CDR2: LNHDA, SQIVND (reference sequence). This CDR3 region has 18 residues. In DNA, the CDR3 is TGTGCCAGTAACACTTACGGGGCGGGGGCTATCCCCTACAATGAGCAGTTCTTC. This gives the protein CASNTYGAGAIPYNEQFF.

The CDR3 sequence: CASTRRGDNSPLHF. The CDR3 coding sequence is TGTGCCAGCACGCGGCGGGGCGATAATTCACCCCTCCACTTT. The chain employs TRBV12-3 or TRBV12-4 and TRBJ1-6; possible D gene TRBD1, 5 bases. V gave up 7 bases and J gave up 5 bases, with 12 bases separating them. The CDR3 loop spans 14 amino acids.